The next 4 T cell receptor beta chains were all read from a single sample in a study of beta chain features in type 1 diabetes. Expressed TCRB transcripts got sequenced, as all isolated RNA was reverse transcribed. Sequencing used immunoSEQ multiplex PCR; TCRdb keeps in-frame clones, though not all of them. The data show 390,000 or so clones, with over 11% seen just once and 0.035% to 0.045% held by the top ten. The sample comprised naive CD4+ T cells from blood. The receptors were gathered from a young man in good health.

This sequence joins TRBV29-1 and TRBJ1-4; perhaps TRBD1 as D (5 bases). Germline V gene sequence: CDR1 SQVTM, CDR2 ANQGSEA. V lost 7 bases, J lost 8 bases, and 17 bases lay in between. The length of the CDR3 is 13 residues. The CDR3 sequence is CSAAGVEGEKLFF. The CDR3 DNA is TGCAGCGCGGCGGGGGTGGAAGGAGAAAAACTGTTTTTT. The whole variable domain, remainder taken from reference TRBV29-1 and TRBJ1-4, is SAVISQKPSRDICQRGTSLTIQCQVDSQVTMMFWYRQQPGQSLTLIATANQGSEATYESGFVIDKFPISRPNLTFSTLTVSNMSPEDSSIYLCSAAGVEGEKLFFGSGTQLSVL.

In its sample, this clone was seen a few times. V is TRBV2 and J is TRBJ2-3, with D uncertain. Per germline, CDR1 SNHLY and CDR2 FYNNEI. The CDR3 contains 11 residues. The V gene lost 7 bases and the J gene lost 6 bases, with 8 bases spanning the gap. The CDR3 DNA reads TGTGCCAGCACCCCGCGGGATACGCAGTATTTT. This sequence encodes CASTPRDTQYF.

In this sample, this clone turned up a few times. The V gene is TRBV7-6, the J gene TRBJ1-1; 9 bases fit TRBD1. Losses at the gene ends were 5 bases for V and 0 bases for J; bases not matched to a gene: 10. The CDR3 covers 17 residues. In germline, CDR1 is SGHVS, CDR2 FNYEAQ. DNA of the CDR3: TGTGCCAGCAGCAAACTCAAGTGGACAGGGGTGAACACTGAAGCTTTCTTT. It specifies CASSKLKWTGVNTEAFF.

CDR3 DNA: TGTGCCAGCAGCGTAGTGGCAGCTTCTTACAATGAGCAGTTCTTC. Residues: CASSVVAASYNEQFF. The chain is built from TRBV9 and TRBJ2-1; D is undetermined. This CDR3 is 15 amino acids long. Between the trimmed V and J ends, which lost 0 bases and 4 bases, there was a span of 11 bases. Germline CDR1 and CDR2: SGDLS and YYNGEE.